This TCR beta chain emerged from a study of T cells after yellow fever vaccination. General study results and limits: Post-booster samples contained most primary-vaccination clones (approximately 97% CD4, almost 90% CD8). The secondary response was weaker, and its peak arrived faster, on day 5 versus 15.

This clonotype was observed at least ten times. Its antigen is still unknown. Production of TCR cDNA was by 5'RACE template switching, which also added a universal primer site and UMIs. TCRdb reprocessed the 5' RACE reads with MiXCR, giving one entry per CDR3 protein. Of 200,000 to 250,000 distinct CDR3 sequences in the sample, 3% to 4% were seen once. This receptor was taken from a young man who received the YFV17D yellow fever vaccine. The sequences come from CD4+ T cells sorted from PBMCs, collected 10 days after the yellow fever booster vaccination.

CDR3 DNA: TGTGCCAGCAGCGAGGGGGCTAGCGGGGGCCTCCGGGGAGAGACCCAGTACTTC. It codes for CASSEGASGGLRGETQYF. The rearrangement links TRBV9 to TRBJ2-5, with 10 bases matching TRBD2. From germline, CDR1 is SGDLS and CDR2 YYNGEE. The CDR3 spans 18 residues. The V gene end was trimmed by 3 bases and the J gene end by 4 bases; junction bases not matched to a gene: 15.